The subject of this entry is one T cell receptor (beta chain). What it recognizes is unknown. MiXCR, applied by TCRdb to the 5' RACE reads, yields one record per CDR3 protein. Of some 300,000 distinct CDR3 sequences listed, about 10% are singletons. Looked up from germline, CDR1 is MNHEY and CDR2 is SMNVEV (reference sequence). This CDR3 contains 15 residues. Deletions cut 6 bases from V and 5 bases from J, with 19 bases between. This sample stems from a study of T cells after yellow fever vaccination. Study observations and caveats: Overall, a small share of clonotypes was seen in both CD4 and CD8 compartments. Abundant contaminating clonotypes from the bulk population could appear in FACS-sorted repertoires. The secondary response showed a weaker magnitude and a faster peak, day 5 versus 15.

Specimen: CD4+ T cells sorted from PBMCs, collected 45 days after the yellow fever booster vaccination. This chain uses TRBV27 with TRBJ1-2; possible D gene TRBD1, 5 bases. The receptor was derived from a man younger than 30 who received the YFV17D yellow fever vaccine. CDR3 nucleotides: TGTGCCAGCAGAGACAGAACTTACGTACCTTATGGCTACACCTTC. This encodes CASRDRTYVPYGYTF.